Below are 25 T cell receptor beta chains sequenced from a single sample in a study of tumor-infiltrating lymphocytes in localized non-small cell lung cancer. Repertoires were generated with immunoSEQ multiplex PCR, while TCRdb's copy carries only in-frame clones and drops some. The sample records about 16,000 clones, approximately 70% being singletons. Sequenced material: lung tumor tissue. These receptors all stem from a human donor with non-small cell lung cancer.

Of note for this clone: One end of the junction fails to match germline, which may point to a read error. Additional DNA sequences in this sample encode the identical CDR3. The chain links TRBV10-2 to TRBJ1-2; D not certain. This CDR3 has 14 amino acids. Germline CDR1 and CDR2: WSHSY and SAAADI. CDR3 DNA sequence: TGCGCCAGCAGTGATGTCCGGATCAACTATGGCTACACCTTT. Its translation is CASSDVRINYGYTF.

V is TRBV28 and J is TRBJ1-2, with D unresolved. CDR1 is MDHEN, CDR2 SYDVKM, per germline. Trimming removed 6 bases from V and 6 bases from J, with 17 bases in between. This CDR3 contains 14 residues. As DNA, the CDR3 is TGTGCCAGCAGCATCTTGCGGGCCGACCATGGCTACACCTTC. It yields the protein CASSILRADHGYTF.

The chain recombines TRBV27 with TRBJ1-2; D is unclear. Germline V lookup: CDR1 MNHEY, CDR2 SMNVEV (reference sequence). CDR3 length: 13 residues. Trimming removed 4 bases from V and 2 bases from J, with 8 bases in between. The CDR3 loop reads CASSYEGNYGYTF. CDR3 bases: TGTGCCAGCAGTTACGAGGGCAACTATGGCTACACCTTC.

This chain links TRBV19 with TRBJ2-3, with a tentative D call TRBD2 (6 bases). CDR1 is LNHDA and CDR2 is SQIVND in the germline V gene (reference sequence). V was shortened by 1 base and J by 9 bases, with 8 bases between the two germline ends. This CDR3 has 12 amino acids. CDR3 region: CASSIGGRTQYF. The CDR3, as DNA: TGTGCCAGTAGTATAGGGGGGAGGACGCAGTATTTT.

There are a few counts of this clone. The J gene is TRBJ2-7, the V gene TRBV2; no firm D call. CDR1 and CDR2 (germline): SNHLY, FYNNEI. V was clipped by 2 bases and J by 5 bases, with 13 bases between them. This CDR3 has 14 amino acids. This CDR3 reads CASSEYRILNEQYF. In nucleotides, the CDR3 is TGTGCCAGCAGTGAATATAGGATCCTGAACGAGCAGTACTTC. Drawing the rest from reference TRBV2 and TRBJ2-7, the complete variable domain is EPEVTQTPSHQVTQMGQEVILRCVPISNHLYFYWYRQILGQKVEFLVSFYNNEISEKSEIFDDQFSVERPDGSNFTLKIRSTKLEDSAMYFCASSEYRILNEQYFGPGTRLTVT.

The V and J genes are TRBV5-1 and TRBJ1-2; 8 bases agree with TRBD1. Trimming took 0 bases from V and 6 from J; bases not matched to a gene: 7. Germline loops: CDR1 SGHRS, CDR2 YFSETQ. The CDR3 covers 15 residues. In nucleotides, the CDR3 is TGCGCCAGCAGCTTGGGTACAGGGGGAGCGAATGGCTACACCTTC. Encoded protein: CASSLGTGGANGYTF.

This rearrangement joins TRBV28 to TRBJ1-2; D remains ambiguous. The CDR3 contains 13 residues. The ends were cut back, 7 bases at V and 2 bases at J, with 11 bases in the middle. CDR1 and CDR2 from the germline V gene are MDHEN and SYDVKM. The CDR3 coding sequence is TGTGCCAGCACCAGAAGCATAAACTATGGCTACACCTTC. This codes for CASTRSINYGYTF.

The chain carries TRBV18 and TRBJ2-1, with D tentatively TRBD1 (6 bases). This CDR3 has 11 residues. CDR1 and CDR2 from the germline V gene are KGHSH and LQKENI. Trimming removed 6 bases from V and 9 bases from J, with 9 bases in between. The CDR3 nucleotides read TGTGCCAGCTCGCGACAGGTTGAGCAGTTCTTC. This sequence encodes CASSRQVEQFF.

This chain links TRBV19 with TRBJ2-7; D is undetermined. Between the trimmed V and J ends, which lost 3 bases and 4 bases, there was a span of 7 bases. Germline CDR1 reads LNHDA; CDR2 reads SQIVND (reference sequence). The length of the CDR3 is 12 residues. The CDR3 DNA sequence: TGTGCCAGTAGTATGGGATTTTACGAGCAGTACTTC. Translation: CASSMGFYEQYF.

The rearrangement links TRBV7-9 to TRBJ2-1; D uncertain. The germline gives CDR1 SEHNR, CDR2 FQNEAQ (reference sequence). The V gene lost 5 bases and the J gene lost 6 bases, with 8 bases spanning the gap. The CDR3 totals 12 residues. As DNA, the CDR3 is TGTGCCAGCAGCCACCCGGCCAATGAGCAGTTCTTC. Translating gives CASSHPANEQFF.

The rearrangement uses TRBV6-6 and TRBJ1-4, with 7 bases aligning to TRBD1. The germline V gene has CDR1 MNHNY and CDR2 SVGAGI (reference sequence). The CDR3 is 15 residues long. The junction had 4 bases not matched to a gene; V was cut back by 5 bases and J by 1 base. The CDR3 loop reads CASSPRGGTNEKLFF. The CDR3 DNA reads TGTGCCAGCAGTCCCAGGGGGGGAACTAATGAAAAACTGTTTTTT.

This chain joins TRBV4-3 and TRBJ1-6; no reliable D call. V was cut by 3 bases and J by 10 bases, with 10 bases left in between. Per the germline V gene, CDR1 is LGHNA and CDR2 is YSLEER. This CDR3 is built from 13 residues. The CDR3 loop reads CASSQAVSSPLHF. CDR3 coding DNA: TGCGCCAGCAGCCAGGCTGTATCCTCACCCCTCCACTTT.

The V gene is TRBV5-5, the J gene TRBJ2-5, with a weak D call TRBD1 (6 bases). Trimming stripped 5 bases from V and 4 bases from J, with 12 bases between. Germline CDR1 reads SGHKS; CDR2 reads YYEKEE (reference sequence). There are 13 residues in the CDR3. CDR3 sequence: CASSLTGGETQYF. Written as DNA, the CDR3 is TGTGCCAGCAGTTTGACAGGCGGAGAGACCCAGTACTTC.

This chain uses TRBV5-1 with TRBJ1-2; D is unresolved. V was trimmed by 5 bases and J by 1 base, leaving 6 bases between them. The germline V gene has CDR1 SGHRS and CDR2 YFSETQ. The CDR3 consists of 12 residues. The CDR3 sequence: CASSPGNYGYTF. CDR3 nucleotide sequence: TGCGCCAGCAGTCCCGGTAACTATGGCTACACCTTC.

The table lists this clone with a few counts. V usage is TRBV5-4 and J usage is TRBJ1-3; D perhaps matches TRBD1 (5 bases). V was pared by 1 base and J by 4 bases, with 12 bases between. Germline CDR1 is SGHNT and CDR2 is YYREEE (reference sequence). This CDR3 is 15 amino acids long. CDR3 amino acids: CASSLPGLVGNTIYF. Written as DNA, the CDR3 is TGTGCCAGCAGCTTGCCAGGGTTGGTAGGAAACACCATATATTTT.

The chain recombines TRBV4-2 with TRBJ2-2, with 9 bases identical to TRBD1. V gave up 4 bases and J gave up 6 bases; unmatched junction bases: 9. The length of the CDR3 is 16 residues. Germline-derived CDR1 and CDR2 are LGHNA and YNFKEQ. The CDR3 DNA follows: TGTGCCAGCAGCCGCAGGACAGGGGACGGGCCCGGGGAGCTGTTTTTT. It encodes CASSRRTGDGPGELFF.

V gene TRBV10-3 combines with J gene TRBJ1-5, with a weak D call TRBD1 (5 bases). CDR1 is ENHRY, CDR2 SYGVKD, per germline. The V end was cut by 4 bases, the J end by 4 bases, with 8 bases between. The CDR3 sequence is 13 residues long. The CDR3 spells CAISGQPNQPQHF. As DNA, the CDR3 is TGTGCCATCAGTGGACAGCCTAATCAGCCCCAGCATTTT.

This clone was detected a few times. The chain links TRBV6-6 to TRBJ2-5; no clear D. CDR1 MNHNY and CDR2 SVGAGI come from the germline V gene (reference sequence). V lost 6 bases to trimming and J lost 7 bases, with 6 bases between them. This CDR3 spans 10 amino acids. The CDR3 sequence: CASSSGTQYF. The CDR3 coding sequence is TGTGCCAGCAGCTCGGGGACCCAGTACTTC.

This rearrangement joins TRBV28 to TRBJ1-1; D gene unclear. The CDR3 contains 14 residues. V was shortened by 5 bases and J by 4 bases, with 14 bases between the two germline ends. CDR1 is MDHEN and CDR2 is SYDVKM in the germline V gene. In DNA, the CDR3 is TGTGCCAGCAGTCCCTCATACACATCCACTGAAGCTTTCTTT. Translation gives CASSPSYTSTEAFF.

The chain is built from TRBV27 and TRBJ2-7; 9 bases map to TRBD2. The CDR3 spans 15 residues. With V trimmed by 3 bases and J by 1 base, 4 bases remained unmatched. The germline CDR1 and CDR2 sequences are MNHEY and SMNVEV (reference sequence). The CDR3 bases are TGTGCCAGCAGTTTGGTCAGCGGGGGGTCCTACGAGCAGTACTTC. This translates into CASSLVSGGSYEQYF.

The CDR3 nucleotides read TGTGCCAGCAGCAAAGGTCGCGACAGGAACACTGAAGCTTTCTTT. Its protein is CASSKGRDRNTEAFF. The V and J genes are TRBV21-1 and TRBJ1-1; the table's D call of TRBD1 was not tested on the DNA. TRBV21-1 is a documented pseudogene. This CDR3 comprises 15 residues.

The chain has TRBV5-1 and TRBJ2-1, with D unresolved. The V end was cut by 2 bases, the J end by 6 bases, with 6 bases between. The CDR3 consists of 12 residues. The germline V gene encodes CDR1 SGHRS and CDR2 YFSETQ. CDR3 protein: CASSLDSNEQFF. The DNA of the CDR3 is TGCGCCAGCAGCTTAGACTCCAATGAGCAGTTCTTC.

The chain carries TRBV2 and TRBJ2-7; tentatively, D is TRBD2 (6 bases). The CDR3 length is 13 residues. CDR1 SNHLY and CDR2 FYNNEI come from the germline V gene. The V and J ends lost 3 bases and 9 bases respectively, with 15 bases between them. CDR3 DNA: TGTGCCAGCAGTGAGCGGGACCCCCTGGGGCAGTACTTC. This translates into CASSERDPLGQYF.

The chain couples TRBV2 to TRBJ2-3; no clear D gene. This CDR3 spans 13 amino acids. Germline CDR1 SNHLY, CDR2 FYNNEI. Trimming removed 4 bases from V and 3 bases from J, with 8 bases in between. CDR3 sequence (DNA): TGTGCCAGCAGTGGGCAGCGAACAGATACGCAGTATTTT. Translation: CASSGQRTDTQYF.

The chain links TRBV2 to TRBJ2-3; 9 bases are a match to TRBD1. Germline V gene sequence: CDR1 SNHLY, CDR2 FYNNEI. The CDR3 spans 16 residues. Trimming took 8 bases from V and 4 from J; bases not matched to a gene: 13. CDR3 DNA sequence: TGTGCCAGCCGCAGACGGGGGACAGGGTACGCAGATACGCAGTATTTT. Protein sequence: CASRRRGTGYADTQYF. The variable domain in full, completed from reference TRBV2 and TRBJ2-3, reads EPEVTQTPSHQVTQMGQEVILRCVPISNHLYFYWYRQILGQKVEFLVSFYNNEISEKSEIFDDQFSVERPDGSNFTLKIRSTKLEDSAMYFCASRRRGTGYADTQYFGPGTRLTVL.